These T cell receptor beta chains were read from a single sample in a study of blood T cell repertoires in COVID-19. The repertoire was sequenced with immunoSEQ multiplex PCR; TCRdb's copy has only in-frame clones and lacks some. Of approximately 220,000 clones in the sample, roughly 85% were seen once. Sequencing was carried out using PBMCs or T cells enriched from blood (not recorded which). The receptor set was obtained from a woman aged 40 to 49 with acute COVID-19. Both conserved end residues are part of each CDR3. Fields, in order: clone size, D gene, V gene, J gene, CDR3 DNA, CDR3 protein. D genes are given only for firm matches. Only some rows state a clone size, as once, few, many or a class for expanded clones.

>-|-|TRBV4-1|TRBJ2-3
TGCGCCAGCAGCCAAGAGGTTGGGCTACCCACAGATACGCAGTATTTT
CASSQEVGLPTDTQYF
>-|TRBD1|TRBV19|TRBJ1-4
TGTGCCAGTATTAGGACAGGTCAAAAGGGGGAAAAACTGTTTTTT
CASIRTGQKGEKLFF
>-|-|TRBV19|TRBJ1-1
TGTGCCAGTAGTATGCGGCAAATTGGCACTGAAGCTTTCTTT
CASSMRQIGTEAFF
>-|TRBD2|TRBV5-1|TRBJ2-3
TGCGCCAGCAGCTTGGAGCGGGACTTTAGCACAGATACGCAGTATTTT
CASSLERDFSTDTQYF
>-|-|TRBV7-9|TRBJ1-2
TGTGCCAGCAGCTTAGACCCTCGGGGGGGCGGAGGCTATGGCTACACCTTC
CASSLDPRGGGGYGYTF
>-|TRBD1|TRBV5-1|TRBJ1-4
TGCGCCAGCCGGAGGGACAGGATGAATGAAAAACTGTTTTTT
CASRRDRMNEKLFF
>-|TRBD2|TRBV11-2|TRBJ2-1
TGTGCCAGCAGCTTAGGGCCTAGCGGCGCCCTCAGTTATAGGCAGTTCTTC
CASSLGPSGALSYRQFF
>-|-|TRBV12-5|TRBJ1-6
TGTGCTAGTGGTTTCGGGGTCTATAATTCACCCCTCCACTTT
CASGFGVYNSPLHF
>-|-|TRBV30|TRBJ1-4
TGTGCCTGGAGACTGGGGGGGGTTGAAAAACTGTTTTTT
CAWRLGGVEKLFF
>-|TRBD1|TRBV4-2|TRBJ1-1
TGTGCCAGCAGCCGGACAGGGGGGAGCGCTGAAGCTTTCTTT
CASSRTGGSAEAFF
>-|-|TRBV6-5|TRBJ1-4
TGTGCCAGCAGGGGGCTTTCCGGTGAAAAACTGTTTTTT
CASRGLSGEKLFF
>-|-|TRBV7-9|TRBJ2-7
TGTGCCAGCAGCTTATCCAGCTACGAGCAGTACTTC
CASSLSSYEQYF
>-|TRBD1|TRBV6-6|TRBJ2-7
TGTGCCAGCAGGTATAGACAGGGGCCGGGAGAGCAGTACTTC
CASRYRQGPGEQYF
>-|-|TRBV7-2|TRBJ1-2
TGTGCCAGCAGCTCCCGAGGTGCGAAAAACTACACCTTC
CASSSRGAKNYTF
>-|-|TRBV5-6|TRBJ1-2
TGTGCCAGCAGCTTTAGCGGAAATGGCTACACCTTC
CASSFSGNGYTF
>-|TRBD1|TRBV9|TRBJ1-2
TGTGCCAGCAGCGTAGATGGACAGGGGACCTATGGCTACACCTTC
CASSVDGQGTYGYTF
>-|TRBD1|TRBV29-1|TRBJ2-2
TGCAGCGTCCCAGGGGGCACCGGGGAGCTGTTTTTT
CSVPGGTGELFF
>-|TRBD1|TRBV15|TRBJ1-5
TGTGCCACCCTCCGGGACAGGACTAGCAATCAGCCCCAGCATTTT
CATLRDRTSNQPQHF
>-|-|TRBV3-1/TRBV3-2|TRBJ1-1
TGTGCCAGCAGCCAAGAACTCACCAGGAGGGCTGAAGCTTTCTTT
CASSQELTRRAEAFF
>-|-|TRBV28|TRBJ1-2
TGTGCCAGCAGTTTCGAGGGTAGGGGCTACACCTTC
CASSFEGRGYTF
>-|TRBD1|TRBV9|TRBJ1-2
TGTGCCAGCAGCGCGTCGCCGGGACAGGGGGCAGTGGATGGCTACACCTTC
CASSASPGQGAVDGYTF
>-|TRBD1|TRBV18|TRBJ1-2
TGTGCCAGCTCACTGCTACAGGGGGACTATGGCTACACCTTC
CASSLLQGDYGYTF
>-|TRBD1|TRBV2|TRBJ1-1
TGTGCCAGCAGTGACACAGGGGGTAGGACTGAAGCTTTCTTT
CASSDTGGRTEAFF
>-|-|TRBV21-1|TRBJ1-5
TGTGCCAGCAGCAACAAAGGGCCAGGGGAAAATCAGCCCCAGCATTTT
CASSNKGPGENQPQHF
>once|-|TRBV13|TRBJ1-1
TGTGCCAGCAGCTTCTGGTCGTCGGGCACTGAAGCTTTCTTT
CASSFWSSGTEAFF
>once|TRBD2|TRBV7-3|TRBJ2-3
TGTGCCAGCAGCTTAATTGGGGGGGAGACAGATACGCAGTATTTT
CASSLIGGETDTQYF
>-|-|TRBV7-3|TRBJ1-1
TGTGCCAGCAGCGAAAGCCAACAGAGCACTGAAGCTTTCTTT
CASSESQQSTEAFF
>-|-|TRBV2|TRBJ2-6
TGTGCCAGCAGTGGGGACTCCTCTGGGGCCAACGTCCTGACTTTC
CASSGDSSGANVLTF
>-|-|TRBV7-3|TRBJ1-1
TGTGCCAGCAAAACTACTGAAGCTTTCTTT
CASKTTEAFF
>-|-|TRBV7-9|TRBJ1-1
TGTGCCAGCAGCTTAGACAGGAGGGGCACTGAAGCTTTCTTT
CASSLDRRGTEAFF
>-|TRBD1|TRBV28|TRBJ1-2
TGTGCCAGCAGTCCACAGACAGGGAATGGCTATGGCTACACCTTC
CASSPQTGNGYGYTF
>-|-|TRBV3-1/TRBV3-2|TRBJ1-6
TGTGCCAGCAGCCAAGTTCGAGGGAATAATTCACCCCTCCACTTT
CASSQVRGNNSPLHF
>-|TRBD2|TRBV2|TRBJ2-3
TGTTCCTTGGGGACTAGCGGGGGTAAGACAGATACGCAGTATTTT
CSLGTSGGKTDTQYF
>few|TRBD2|TRBV3-1/TRBV3-2|TRBJ2-7
TGTGCCAGCAGCCAAGATGTAGGGGACTACTCCTACGAGCAGTACTTC
CASSQDVGDYSYEQYF
>-|TRBD2|TRBV7-3|TRBJ2-3
TGTGCCAGCAGCCTAGCGGGGCGATCAGGGGATACGCAGTATTTT
CASSLAGRSGDTQYF
>-|TRBD1|TRBV24-1|TRBJ1-1
TGTGCCACCAGTGTAACAGGGGGCACTGAAGCTTTCTTT
CATSVTGGTEAFF
>once|TRBD1|TRBV15|TRBJ1-3
TGTGCCACCAGCAGAGATGGGACAGGGGCTCGAAACACCATATATTTT
CATSRDGTGARNTIYF
>-|TRBD1|TRBV28|TRBJ1-2
TGTGCCAGCAGCGCGACAGGGGGCCGCACTTCCTACTATGGCTACACCTTC
CASSATGGRTSYYGYTF
>-|-|TRBV6-5|TRBJ1-3
TGTGCCAGCAACGAAAGGACAGCCATTGGAAACACCATATATTTT
CASNERTAIGNTIYF
>-|-|TRBV3-1/TRBV3-2|TRBJ1-2
TGTGCCAGCAGCCATCACGGGACAATGGGTGGCTACACCTTC
CASSHHGTMGGYTF
>-|-|TRBV12-5|TRBJ2-2
TGTGCTAGTGGAGATCCCTTTGGACAGACCGGGGAGCTGTTTTTT
CASGDPFGQTGELFF
>-|TRBD2|TRBV6-1|TRBJ2-3
TGTGCCAGCAGTGAAGCGGGGAGCGGGGGGGCACTTACGCAGTATTTT
CASSEAGSGGALTQYF
>-|-|TRBV16|TRBJ2-7
TGTGCCAGCAGCCGACAGGCCCCAGGAGCTGACGAGCAGTACTTC
CASSRQAPGADEQYF
>-|-|TRBV9|TRBJ1-3
TGTGCCAGCAGCGGGTGGACAGAGGCTGGAAACACCATATATTTT
CASSGWTEAGNTIYF
>-|TRBD1|TRBV29-1|TRBJ2-3
TGCAGCGTTGGGGGGACAGGGGCTAGCACAGATACGCAGTATTTT
CSVGGTGASTDTQYF
>-|TRBD1|TRBV27|TRBJ2-5
TGTGCCAGCAGCCCCGGGACAGGGGAATTCTACTTC
CASSPGTGEFYF
>-|TRBD1|TRBV5-1|TRBJ1-2
TGCGCCAGCAGCTTGGGCACCGGGACAGGGAGCCACTATGGCTACACCTTC
CASSLGTGTGSHYGYTF
>-|TRBD1|TRBV15|TRBJ1-2
TGTGCCACCAGCAGCGCCGGGACAGGGTTCGGCTATGGCTACACCTTC
CATSSAGTGFGYGYTF